This T cell receptor (beta chain) was sequenced during a study of blood T cell repertoires in COVID-19. Whole-study context: The samples span acute and convalescent COVID-19 from the United States, Italy and Spain.

Libraries were prepared by immunoSEQ multiplex PCR; TCRdb keeps only in-frame clonotypes and omits some of them. The sample records around 220,000 clones, more than 85% being singletons. The CDR3 has 16 amino acids. Trimming stripped 5 bases from V and 5 bases from J, with 20 bases between. Per germline, CDR1 MNHEY and CDR2 SMNVEV (reference sequence). The specimen was peripheral blood. The rearrangement joins TRBV27 to TRBJ2-3; possible D gene TRBD2, 5 bases. The receptor was derived from a woman aged 45-59 years with COVID-19, enrolled during active disease. The chain's CDR3 is CASSPYTYAEGDTQYF. In nucleotides, the CDR3 is TGTGCCAGCAGTCCCTACACATACGCCGAGGGAGATACGCAGTATTTT.